These T cell receptor beta chains were read from a single sample in a study of blood T cells in healthy people across ages. TCRdb analysed the 5' RACE reads with MiXCR anew, one entry per CDR3 protein. Here the sample spans about 1.6 million distinct CDR3 sequences, roughly 32% being singletons. Input material: blood. The receptors were sampled from a woman in her twenties or thirties in good health. CDR3s leave out the opening cysteine and the closing phenylalanine or tryptophan.

v_call	j_call	cdr3_aa
TRBV7-2	TRBJ1-1	ASSLRGPSNTKAF
TRBV18	TRBJ1-2	ASSPPTSSYYGYT
TRBV6-1	TRBJ1-2	VSSEAEWAVSNYGYT
TRBV6-1	TRBJ2-5	ASSEVQGRETRY
TRBV7-2	TRBJ2-7	ASSLADYPSYEQY
TRBV2	TRBJ2-7	ASSDGPGEQY
TRBV20-1	TRBJ2-2	SAGGAGDTGELF
TRBV27	TRBJ1-2	ASSLSGAPYGYT
TRBV5-5	TRBJ1-4	ASSSSGTGYEKLF
TRBV4-1	NA	ASNQEDMTTPYYEQY
TRBV30	TRBJ2-5	AWTPGQRVQETQY
TRBV28	TRBJ2-5	ASSFRVQGVGETQY
TRBV3-1	TRBJ2-1	ASRSAGVPYNEQF
TRBV20-1	TRBJ1-5	SARDKGQTTYSNQPQH
TRBV5-4	TRBJ2-2	ASSLTSGLATGELF
TRBV5-6	TRBJ2-1	ASSLAGVFYNEQF
TRBV7-9	TRBJ2-1	ASSHGLSNEQF
TRBV27	TRBJ2-7	ASSLLAGGAYEQY
TRBV20-1	TRBJ1-5	SARRDQGTQH
TRBV12-3/TRBV12-4	TRBJ2-1	ASSRTTGSDNEQF
TRBV7-3	NA	ASSSGPTGNEQY
TRBV9	TRBJ1-3	ASSTRTELNTIY
TRBV20-1	TRBJ2-1	SDRGLAGRRTYNEQF
TRBV9	TRBJ2-1	ASSVATGTGGNEQF
TRBV5-1	TRBJ2-1	ASSLSPGTEYNEQF
TRBV11-2	TRBJ2-3	ASSSIQGKADTQY
TRBV5-1	TRBJ2-7	ASSLFGAGGESIEQY
TRBV12-1	TRBJ2-1	GSSLTPVRQF
TRBV24-1	TRBJ1-5	ATSDGRGSNQPQH
TRBV5-1	TRBJ1-1	ASSLDVGTMNTEAF
TRBV12-3/TRBV12-4	TRBJ2-3	ASRLVDTQY
TRBV6-1	TRBJ2-5	ASSGGRAEETQY
TRBV4-2	TRBJ1-2	ASSQDLGDRGYYGYT
TRBV5-1	TRBJ2-1	ASSQPDRGLSSYNEQF
TRBV4-1	TRBJ1-5	ASSQADRGLQPQH
TRBV3-1	TRBJ2-7	ASSQERLAGYEQY
TRBV2	TRBJ2-5	ASSGGTSGRKQTQY
TRBV7-8	TRBJ2-7	ASSFRTRTDEQY
TRBV12-3/TRBV12-4	TRBJ1-2	ASSLAAQTGYGYT
TRBV7-9	TRBJ2-1	ASSFHLDRGYNEQF